Each of the 29 T cell receptor beta chains below was sequenced from the same sample in a study of CD8+ T cells in alopecia areata. The sample's treatment: oral pan-JAK inhibitor, 5-10 mg twice daily. RNA, once extracted, was reverse transcribed into cDNA for use as the sequencing template. The assay was immunoSEQ multiplex PCR, and TCRdb's table has in-frame clones only and misses some. The sample has 85,000 to 110,000 clones, just over 85% seen once. Source: CD8+ T cells sorted from blood, taken at roughly week 30, from a patient treated with tofacitinib. These receptors originate from a human donor with alopecia areata.

This clone was observed once. This chain joins TRBV29-1 and TRBJ1-2; the D gene is possibly TRBD1 (5 bases). Trimming took off 4 bases at V and 8 bases at J, with 14 bases between the two ends. Per the germline V gene, CDR1 is SQVTM and CDR2 is ANQGSEA. This CDR3 spans 12 amino acids. CDR3 coding DNA: TGCAGCGTTGTGGGGCAGGTTTTAGGCTACACCTTC. This codes for CSVVGQVLGYTF.

This chain joins TRBV19 and TRBJ2-7; D is perhaps TRBD1 (6 bases). The CDR3 is made up of 14 amino acids. V lost 4 bases and J lost 2, with 12 bases in between. The V gene's germline CDR1 is LNHDA and CDR2 SQIVND (reference sequence). Here the CDR3 reads CASSTRQATYEQYF. The CDR3, as DNA: TGTGCCAGTAGTACGAGACAGGCCACCTACGAGCAGTACTTC. Variable domain in full (rest from reference TRBV19 and TRBJ2-7): DGGITQSPKYLFRKEGQNVTLSCEQNLNHDAMYWYRQDPGQGLRLIYYSQIVNDFQKGDIAEGYSVSREKKESFPLTVTSAQKNPTAFYLCASSTRQATYEQYFGPGTRLTVT.

The V and J genes are TRBV12-5 and TRBJ2-7, with TRBD1 matching over 9 bases. The CDR3 spans 14 residues. V was clipped by 3 bases and J by 5 bases; unmatched bases: 5. Germline V gives CDR1 LGHNT, CDR2 FRNRAP. The CDR3 region has the DNA TGTGCTAGTGGTTTTGGGACAGGGCTACACGAGCAGTACTTC. Encoded protein: CASGFGTGLHEQYF.

The chain carries TRBV11-2 and TRBJ2-7; D is ambiguous. CDR1 SGHAT and CDR2 FQNNGV come from the germline V gene. V was shortened by 2 bases and J by 3 bases, with 8 bases between the two germline ends. The CDR3 length is 13 residues. The chain's CDR3 is CASSLPGDYEQYF. The CDR3 DNA sequence: TGTGCCAGCAGCTTACCAGGAGACTACGAGCAGTACTTC.

The chain couples TRBV7-9 to TRBJ1-2, with TRBD1 identical over 7 bases. The CDR3 runs 16 residues. Germline trimming cut 6 bases from V and 0 bases from J; bases unmatched to any gene: 10. Germline CDR1 SEHNR, CDR2 FQNEAQ (reference sequence). CDR3 in amino acids: CASRTPGGQANYGYTF. The CDR3 DNA is TGTGCCAGCAGGACTCCCGGCGGACAGGCTAACTATGGCTACACCTTC.

The chain carries TRBV9 and TRBJ2-1; unclear D gene. This CDR3 has 13 residues. The V gene's germline CDR1 is SGDLS and CDR2 YYNGEE. Trimming removed 4 bases from V and 6 bases from J, with 11 bases in between. The CDR3: CASSLTDGNEQFF. For the CDR3, the DNA is TGTGCCAGCAGCTTAACCGATGGCAATGAGCAGTTCTTC.

V gene TRBV12-5 combines with J gene TRBJ1-2, with a weak D call TRBD1 (5 bases). V lost 2 bases, J lost 0 bases, and 10 bases lay in between. The CDR3 spans 15 residues. Germline CDR1 reads LGHNT; CDR2 reads FRNRAP. The CDR3 nucleotides read TGTGCTAGTGGTTTGTACGGGGACCCTAACTATGGCTACACCTTC. It yields the protein CASGLYGDPNYGYTF. The full variable domain, with the rest looked up from reference TRBV12-5 and TRBJ1-2, is DARVTQTPRHKVTEMGQEVTMRCQPILGHNTVFWYRQTMMQGLELLAYFRNRAPLDDSGMPKDRFSAEMPDATLATLKIQPSEPRDSAVYFCASGLYGDPNYGYTFGSGTRLTVV.

The genes are TRBV7-6 and TRBJ2-3; 11 bases are a match to TRBD2. Looked up from germline, CDR1 is SGHVS and CDR2 is FNYEAQ. The V gene end was trimmed by 2 bases and the J gene end by 3 bases; junction bases not matched to a gene: 1. CDR3 size: 15 residues. The CDR3 coding sequence is TGTGCCAGCAGCTTACTAGCGGGAGGAACAGATACGCAGTATTTT. Encoded protein: CASSLLAGGTDTQYF.

DNA of the CDR3: TGTGCCAGCAGCTCTTTCCCGGGGGAAGCCAAAAACATTCAGTACTTC. Translation: CASSSFPGEAKNIQYF. The V gene is TRBV13, the J gene TRBJ2-4, with TRBD2 as a possible D gene (6 bases). Trimming took 4 bases from V and 0 from J, leaving 13 bases between them. This CDR3 is 16 amino acids long. Germline V lookup: CDR1 PRHDT, CDR2 FYEKMQ (reference sequence).

The CDR3 DNA sequence: TGTGCCAGTTGGCAGAGGGGCAATCAGCCCCAGCATTTT. The encoded protein is CASWQRGNQPQHF. The rearrangement links TRBV19 to TRBJ1-5; no clear D. CDR1 and CDR2 (germline): LNHDA, SQIVND (reference sequence). The V end was cut by 8 bases, the J end by 2 bases, with 10 bases between. The CDR3 runs 13 residues.

The chain links TRBV7-9 to TRBJ2-7; D is undetermined. There are 14 residues in the CDR3. Germline V CDR1 and CDR2: SEHNR, FQNEAQ (reference sequence). Trimming took off 1 base at V and 6 bases at J, with 13 bases between the two ends. CDR3 region: CASSLDVRTGEQYF. The CDR3, as DNA: TGTGCCAGCAGCTTAGACGTACGCACGGGCGAGCAGTACTTC.

J is TRBJ2-1 and V is TRBV4-1, with 7 positions matching TRBD2. Losses at the gene ends were 7 bases for V and 2 bases for J; bases not matched to a gene: 11. The CDR3 runs to 16 residues. Per germline, CDR1 MGHRA and CDR2 YSYEKL. CDR3 sequence: CASTRLGEGTYNEQFF. In nucleotides, the CDR3 is TGCGCCAGCACCCGGTTGGGGGAGGGCACCTACAATGAGCAGTTCTTC.

The rearrangement links TRBV7-9 to TRBJ1-1; 7 nucleotides agree with TRBD1. Germline CDR1 SEHNR, CDR2 FQNEAQ (reference sequence). Trimming at V came to 4 bases and at J to 2 bases, leaving 4 bases not matched to a gene. The CDR3 runs to 14 residues. In nucleotides, the CDR3 is TGTGCCAGCAGCTCCGCAGGGGGTAACACTGAAGCTTTCTTT. Translated, it gives CASSSAGGNTEAFF.

This chain joins TRBV7-6 and TRBJ2-1, with TRBD2 matching 11 bases. This CDR3 has 14 residues. CDR1 and CDR2 (germline): SGHVS, FNYEAQ. V was clipped by 2 bases and J by 9 bases; unmatched bases: 3. CDR3 region: CASSLSLAGGEQFF. The DNA of the CDR3 is TGTGCCAGCAGCTTATCGCTAGCGGGAGGTGAGCAGTTCTTC.

This clone was seen just once. The chain uses TRBV19 and TRBJ2-3; D unclear. With 9 bases removed from V and 2 bases from J, the gap between germline ends came to 12 bases. In germline, CDR1 is LNHDA, CDR2 SQIVND (reference sequence). The CDR3 contains 13 residues. The CDR3 coding sequence is TGTGCCAGCGGAATAAGGTACACAGATACGCAGTATTTT. Translating gives CASGIRYTDTQYF.

The rearrangement links TRBV7-2 to TRBJ2-3; TRBD2 agrees at 9 bases. The CDR3 covers 16 residues. CDR1 is SGHTA, CDR2 FQGNSA, per germline. Trimming took 6 bases from V and 6 from J; bases not matched to a gene: 13. The CDR3 DNA sequence: TGTGCCAGCAGAAGAAGACTAGCGGCCCTCAGGGATACGCAGTATTTT. Translation: CASRRRLAALRDTQYF.

The chain has TRBV7-9 and TRBJ2-7; 9 positions match TRBD1. This CDR3 region has 15 residues. V shed 2 bases, J shed 6 bases, and the junction held 8 bases outside the gene matches. Germline V gene sequence: CDR1 SEHNR, CDR2 FQNEAQ (reference sequence). The CDR3 region has the DNA TGTGCCAGCAGCTTACCGAAAGACAGGGGGGGCGAGCAGTACTTC. Protein: CASSLPKDRGGEQYF.

In its sample, this clone was seen a few times. This rearrangement joins TRBV5-5 to TRBJ1-4; 11 bases agree with TRBD1. The V gene's germline CDR1 is SGHKS and CDR2 YYEKEE (reference sequence). J gave up 7 bases and V 2 bases, and 4 bases lay outside the gene matches. The CDR3 spans 15 residues. The CDR3 DNA reads TGTGCCAGCAGCTTCGGACAGGGGGCGATTGAAAAACTGTTTTTT. Amino acids: CASSFGQGAIEKLFF.

The chain is built from TRBV10-3 and TRBJ2-5; no clear D. CDR1 ENHRY and CDR2 SYGVKD come from the germline V gene. The CDR3 has 12 residues. The germline V and J ends were trimmed by 2 bases and 2 bases, with 3 bases remaining between them. CDR3 sequence: CAISEQQETQYF. CDR3 nucleotide sequence: TGTGCCATCAGTGAGCAACAAGAGACCCAGTACTTC.

This rearrangement joins TRBV29-1 to TRBJ2-2; D is unresolved. Trimming removed 4 bases at V and 0 bases at J, with 9 bases between. This CDR3 region has 14 residues. Germline V gene sequence: CDR1 SQVTM, CDR2 ANQGSEA. In DNA form, the CDR3 reads TGCAGCGTTGCGGGCAGAGCGAACACCGGGGAGCTGTTTTTT. Translated, it gives CSVAGRANTGELFF.

Details on this clone: At one boundary the junction diverges from the germline segment, which might be a read error. The CDR3 coding sequence is TGTGCTAGCAGCTTAGCCGTTTCCTCAGGGGACGGTACAGATACGCAGTATTTT. Translated: CASSLAVSSGDGTDTQYF. The V call is TRBV7-7, the J call TRBJ2-3, with a possible D match to TRBD1 (6 bases). Germline V CDR1 and CDR2: SSHAT, FNYEAQ (reference sequence). There are 18 residues in the CDR3.

This chain joins TRBV29-1 and TRBJ2-1; D may be TRBD1 (5 bases). The CDR3 is made up of 15 amino acids. Trimming left V 1 base short and J 4 bases short, with 14 bases between. Per germline, CDR1 SQVTM and CDR2 ANQGSEA. The CDR3 region is CSVEGQGRSYNEQFF. The CDR3 bases are TGCAGCGTTGAAGGTCAGGGCAGGAGTTACAATGAGCAGTTCTTC.

This chain joins TRBV7-9 and TRBJ1-2; D is unresolved. CDR3 size: 13 residues. CDR1 SEHNR and CDR2 FQNEAQ come from the germline V gene (reference sequence). The V end lost 5 bases, the J end lost 3 bases, and 10 bases lay between the germline ends. The CDR3 region has the DNA TGTGCCAGCAGCCCCCTGTTGGACTATGGCTACACCTTC. Translating it yields CASSPLLDYGYTF.

This chain uses TRBV9 with TRBJ2-4, with D tentatively TRBD2 (6 bases). Trimming left V 3 bases short and J 0 bases short, with 7 bases between. Germline V gene sequence: CDR1 SGDLS, CDR2 YYNGEE. The CDR3 covers 14 residues. The CDR3 coding sequence is TGTGCCAGCAGCGGGGACTTAGCCAAAAACATTCAGTACTTC. Residues: CASSGDLAKNIQYF.

The rearrangement links TRBV6-1 to TRBJ2-3; the D call may be TRBD1 or TRBD2 (5 bases each). The CDR3 contains 15 residues. V lost 0 bases and J 4 bases, leaving 11 bases between the germline ends. The germline V gene encodes CDR1 MNHNS and CDR2 SASEGT. CDR3 protein: CASSEARGGADTQYF. DNA for the CDR3: TGTGCCAGCAGTGAAGCGCGTGGGGGAGCAGATACGCAGTATTTT.

This clone is a singleton in its sample. The chain couples TRBV2 to TRBJ1-2; weak D call: TRBD1 (5 bases). CDR1 is SNHLY, CDR2 FYNNEI, per germline. V was clipped by 3 bases and J by 4 bases, with 12 bases between them. The CDR3 has 14 residues. CDR3 DNA sequence: TGTGCCAGCAGTGATGTTCAGGGCATCTATGGCTACACCTTC. Translating gives CASSDVQGIYGYTF.

This clone was counted once. As the CDR3 is not closed by the conserved phenylalanine or tryptophan, this likely results from a read error. This chain uses TRBV11-2 with TRBJ1-1; D is uncertain. The V end was cut by 2 bases, the J end by 2 bases, with 9 bases between. Germline lookup yields CDR1 SGHAT and CDR2 FQNNGV. The CDR3 spans 14 residues. For the CDR3, the DNA is TGTGCCAGCAGCTTACACGATTCCAACACTGAAGCTTTCCTT. This gives the protein CASSLHDSNTEAFL.

The genes are TRBV5-4 and TRBJ2-1, with 10 bases that match TRBD2. The trim removed 0 bases at V and 7 bases at J, leaving 7 bases unmatched. The germline gives CDR1 SGHNT, CDR2 YYREEE (reference sequence). CDR3 length: 16 residues. CDR3 DNA sequence: TGTGCCAGCAGCTTGGCCGAGCGGGAGGGCCGGAATGAGCAGTTCTTC. Translated, it gives CASSLAEREGRNEQFF. Supplemented by reference TRBV5-4 and TRBJ2-1, the full variable domain reads ETGVTQSPTHLIKTRGQQVTLRCSSQSGHNTVSWYQQALGQGPQFIFQYYREEENGRGNFPPRFSGLQFPNYSSELNVNALELDDSALYLCASSLAEREGRNEQFFGPGTRLTVL.

The genes are TRBV7-8 and TRBJ2-7; D uncertain. V was cut by 2 bases and J by 3 bases, with 5 bases left in between. CDR3 length: 12 amino acids. Germline CDR1 SGHVS, CDR2 FQNEAQ. The CDR3 nucleotides are TGTGCCAGCAGCTTAAACGGCTACGAGCAGTACTTC. This gives the protein CASSLNGYEQYF. Full variable domain (missing parts from reference TRBV7-8 and TRBJ2-7): GAGVSQSPRYKVAKRGQDVALRCDPISGHVSLFWYQQALGQGPEFLTYFQNEAQLDKSGLPSDRFFAERPEGSVSTLKIQRTQQEDSAVYLCASSLNGYEQYFGPGTRLTVT.